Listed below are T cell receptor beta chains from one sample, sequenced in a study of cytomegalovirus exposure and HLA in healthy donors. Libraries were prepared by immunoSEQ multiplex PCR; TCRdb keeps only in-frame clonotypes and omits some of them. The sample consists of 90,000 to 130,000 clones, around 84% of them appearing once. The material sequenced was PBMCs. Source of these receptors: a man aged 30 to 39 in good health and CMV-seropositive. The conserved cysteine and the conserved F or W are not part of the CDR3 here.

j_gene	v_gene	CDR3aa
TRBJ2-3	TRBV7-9	ASSLIGTSTDTQY
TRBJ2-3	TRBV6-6	ASSYPKRQGDTQY
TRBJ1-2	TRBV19	ASSSRDRVLGGYGYT
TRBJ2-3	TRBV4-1	ASSQGGFYTDTQY
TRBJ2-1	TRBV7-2	ASRPTRGRAYNEQF
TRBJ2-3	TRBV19	ASSPRVAGGYTDTQY
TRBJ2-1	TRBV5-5	ASSLEQGDYNEQF
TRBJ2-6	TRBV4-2	ASSLLRGSGANVLT
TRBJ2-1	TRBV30	AWSVQVSGTWDNEQF
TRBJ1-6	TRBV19	ASSIRGIPDNSPLH
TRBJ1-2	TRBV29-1	SVAGGHLYGYT
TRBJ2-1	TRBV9	ASSRSGTSRNEQF
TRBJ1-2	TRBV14	ASSQGTGSDYGYT
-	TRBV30	AWRNPGGGYEQY
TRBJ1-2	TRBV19	ASSIGRLLGYGYT
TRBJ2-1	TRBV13	ASSFMREPYNEQF
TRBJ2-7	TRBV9	ASSAHHGPYEQY
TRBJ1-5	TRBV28	ASSFGQGNQPQH
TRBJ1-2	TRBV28	ASSLRQVVYGYT
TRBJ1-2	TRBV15	ATSEGGPGQGYGYT
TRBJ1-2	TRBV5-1	ASSPVIGTGFIFRDYGYT
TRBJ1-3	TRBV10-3	AISDSFRGDTIY
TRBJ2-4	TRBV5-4	ASSMPGGLDIQY
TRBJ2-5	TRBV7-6	ASSLLMETQY
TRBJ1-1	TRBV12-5	ASGLVSWGEDTEAF
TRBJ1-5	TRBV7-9	ASSRDRDQPQH
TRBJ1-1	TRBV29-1	SVEGSGGVPEAF
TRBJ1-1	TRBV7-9	ASSFLGALNTEAF
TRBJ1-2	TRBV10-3	AISEEANYGYT
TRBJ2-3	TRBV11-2	ASSFRVGNTDTQY
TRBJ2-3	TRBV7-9	ASSLGRDTHTDTQY
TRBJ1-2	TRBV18	ASSPLRDRVGTNYGYT
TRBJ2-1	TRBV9	ASSQTGGSNEQF
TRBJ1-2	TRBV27	ASSLRGLGGYT
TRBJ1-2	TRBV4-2	ASSHPGQGGNGYT
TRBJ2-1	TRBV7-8	ASSPRLAGYNEQF
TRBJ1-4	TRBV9	ASSASGEGEKLF
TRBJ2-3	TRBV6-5	ASSLVAALTDTQY
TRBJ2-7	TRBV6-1	ASSWEGQGLEQY